The 29 T cell receptor beta chains below all came from one sample that was sequenced in a study of T cells in women clearing cervical HPV infection. This table comes from immunoSEQ multiplex PCR, and its TCRdb copy is limited to in-frame clones, with some not included. This sample's table reports about 32,000 clones. Sequenced sample: blood buffy coat. Every receptor here comes from a woman between 18 and 70 years old with a cervical HPV16 infection that either progressed to CIN3+ or cleared (not recorded which).

On this clone: The missing CDR3 end, 3 residues past where the read stops, is filled in from the germline J gene. The chain has TRBV5-1 and TRBJ2-2, with TRBD1 matching 9 bases. J was trimmed by 2 bases and V by 3 bases; bases with no gene match: 5. The CDR3 is 16 residues long. Per the germline V gene, CDR1 is SGHRS and CDR2 is YFSETQ. The sequenced CDR3 bases are TGCGCCAGCAGCTCGGGGGACAGGGCTAACACCGGGGAG. Residues: CASSSGDRANTGE. The CDR3 reads in full as CASSSGDRANTGELFF.

Turning to this clone: The CDR3 is cut off 3 residues early in the read; its end comes from the germline J gene. The chain uses TRBV5-1 and TRBJ2-2, with unresolved D. The germline V gene has CDR1 SGHRS and CDR2 YFSETQ. V was trimmed by 0 bases and J by 0 bases, leaving 12 bases between them. The CDR3 length is 17 residues. The CDR3 bases that were read are TGCGCCAGCAGCTTGGTCAGTCTGCAGTCGAACACCGGGGAG. This translates into CASSLVSLQSNTGE. The whole CDR3 reads CASSLVSLQSNTGELFF.

Its frequency marks this clone as medium-sized. The CDR3 goes on 3 residues after the read ends, and that part is filled in from the germline J gene. This rearrangement joins TRBV30 to TRBJ2-2, with 7 nucleotides matching TRBD1. CDR3 length: 13 residues. Trimming took 4 bases from V and 8 from J; bases not matched to a gene: 7. Germline V gene sequence: CDR1 GTSNPN, CDR2 SVGIG (reference sequence). The CDR3 here is CAWIQGLTGELFF. CDR3 bases read: TGTGCCTGGATACAGGGGCTAACAGGGGAG. The full variable domain, completed using reference TRBV30 and TRBJ2-2, is SQTIHQWPATLVQPVGSPLSLECTVEGTSNPNLYWYRQAAGRGLQLLFYSVGIGQISSEVPQNLSASRPQDRQFILSSKKLLLSDSGFYLCAWIQGLTGELFFGEGSRLTVL.

Remarks on this clone: The read ends 3 residues shy of where the CDR3 ends; the end is completed using the germline J gene. The chain has TRBV5-1 and TRBJ2-7, with TRBD1 matching over 7 bases. The CDR3 is 16 amino acids. Trimming took 4 bases from V and 2 from J; bases not matched to a gene: 12. Germline V gene sequence: CDR1 SGHRS, CDR2 YFSETQ. CDR3 DNA, as far as it was read: TGCGCCAGCAGCGAGCAAGAATCCGGGACAGCCTACGAG. This encodes CASSEQESGTAYE. The whole CDR3 protein reads CASSEQESGTAYEQYF. Complete variable domain (other parts from reference TRBV5-1 and TRBJ2-7): KAGVTQTPRYLIKTRGQQVTLSCSPISGHRSVSWYQQTPGQGLQFLFEYFSETQRNKGNFPGRFSGRQFSNSRSEMNVSTLELGDSALYLCASSEQESGTAYEQYFGPGTRLTVT.

In regard to this clone: Read coverage stops 3 residues before the CDR3 terminus; the germline J gene supplies the remainder. This rearrangement joins TRBV6-2 or TRBV6-3 to TRBJ2-7; 8 bases are shared with TRBD1. Trimming removed 4 bases from V and 4 bases from J; junction bases left unmatched: 12. Looked up from germline, CDR1 is MNHEY and CDR2 is SVGEGT. This CDR3 is 16 amino acids long. The DNA read from the CDR3 is TGTGCCAGCAGTTTTCGATCGACAGGGGTAGATTACGAG. Its protein is CASSFRSTGVDYE. The whole CDR3 reads CASSFRSTGVDYEQYF.

CDR3 DNA, as far as it was read: TGTGCCAGTAGACCCCTCGGCGGGGAACAGCCC. Its translation: CASRPLGGEQP. The entire CDR3 sequence reads CASRPLGGEQPQHF. The genes are TRBV19 and TRBJ1-5; no firm D call. The read comes to an end 3 residues before the CDR3 does, leaving the germline J gene to fill in the end. Germline values: CDR1 LNHDA, CDR2 SQIVND (reference sequence). Between the trimmed V and J ends, which lost 6 bases and 7 bases, there was a span of 16 bases. There are 14 residues in the CDR3.

On this clone: The junction departs from the called germline gene at one end, perhaps through a read error. The CDR3 is cut off 3 residues early in the read; its end comes from the germline J gene. This rearrangement joins TRBV7-7 to TRBJ2-3; D is possibly TRBD1 (6 bases). The CDR3 length is 13 residues. Germline V gives CDR1 SSHAT, CDR2 FNYEAQ (reference sequence). CDR3 sequence reads: CASSQTGLDTQYF. Partial CDR3 DNA: TGTGCTAGCAGCCAAACAGGGTTAGATACG.

Remarks on this clone: With the read ending 3 residues before the CDR3 end, the germline J gene is used to fill in that end. The chain joins TRBV25-1 to TRBJ1-6; 7 nucleotides align to TRBD1. V was pared by 4 bases and J by 10 bases, with 10 bases of the junction left unmatched. The CDR3 extends over 15 amino acids. From germline, CDR1 is MGHDK and CDR2 SYGVNS. CDR3 DNA, as far as it was read: TGTGCCAGCAGTGGGCCGCAGGGGGTGGCCTCACCC. This encodes CASSGPQGVASP. The whole CDR3 sequence is CASSGPQGVASPLHF.

With respect to this clone: The read gets to within 3 residues of the CDR3 end, and the germline J gene fills in the rest. The J gene is TRBJ2-2, the V gene TRBV6-2 or TRBV6-3; 7 nucleotides align to TRBD1. Per the germline V gene, CDR1 is MNHEY and CDR2 is SVGEGT. The CDR3 totals 15 residues. V shed 6 bases, J shed 5 bases, and the junction held 9 bases outside the gene matches. The DNA read from the CDR3 is TGTGCCAGCAGGGCAACAGGGGTTACGACCGGGGAG. Amino acid sequence: CASRATGVTTGE. Given in full, the CDR3 is CASRATGVTTGELFF.

The sequenced CDR3 bases are TGTGCCATCGGTCGGACTAGCGGGGGGGTTGAAGATACG. Translation: CAIGRTSGGVEDT. Given in full, the CDR3 is CAIGRTSGGVEDTQYF. V is TRBV10-3 and J is TRBJ2-3, with 15 bases aligning to TRBD2. The observed sequence ends 3 residues before the CDR3 terminus, with the missing tail filled in from the germline J gene. The V gene's germline CDR1 is ENHRY and CDR2 SYGVKD. This CDR3 is 16 amino acids long. After removal of 8 bases from V and 5 bases from J, the junction contained 8 bases not matched to a gene.

As to this clone: The CDR3 end is not reached by the read, which stops 3 residues before it; the germline J gene fills it in. The rearrangement uses TRBV10-3 and TRBJ2-3; D is undetermined. Germline lookup yields CDR1 ENHRY and CDR2 SYGVKD. The CDR3 is made up of 13 amino acids. Trimming shortened V by 4 bases and J by 4 bases, and 9 bases separated the two germline ends. The CDR3 sequence is CAISGNSPDTQYF. CDR3 bases read: TGTGCCATCAGTGGCAATAGCCCAGATACG.

Of note for this clone: Sequencing ends 3 residues short of the CDR3 end; the germline J gene provides the rest. V gene TRBV20-1 combines with J gene TRBJ2-5; 13 nucleotides line up with TRBD2. CDR3 size: 17 residues. V gave up 3 bases and J gave up 4 bases; unmatched junction bases: 11. Germline CDR1 reads DFQATT; CDR2 reads SNEGSKA (reference sequence). This CDR3 reads CSASVGLAGPWAETQYF. CDR3 DNA, as far as it was read: TGCAGTGCTAGCGTGGGACTAGCGGGACCTTGGGCAGAGACC.

A remark on this clone: The CDR3 extends 3 residues past the end of the read, so its final part is completed from the germline J gene. The chain has TRBV9 and TRBJ2-7; D is perhaps TRBD2 (5 bases). The V gene's germline CDR1 is SGDLS and CDR2 YYNGEE. With 0 bases removed from V and 1 base from J, the gap between germline ends came to 20 bases. This CDR3 is built from 18 residues. The CDR3: CASSVATSTPGVSYEQYF. Partial CDR3 DNA: TGTGCCAGCAGCGTAGCTACCTCAACCCCCGGGGTTTCCTACGAG.

Details on this clone: With the read ending 3 residues before the CDR3 end, the germline J gene is used to fill in that end. This chain joins TRBV19 and TRBJ2-3; 7 nucleotides line up with TRBD2. CDR1 LNHDA and CDR2 SQIVND come from the germline V gene (reference sequence). The length of the CDR3 is 16 residues. The CDR3 spells CASSPMGGGGDQPQYF. CDR3 DNA (partial): TGTGCCAGTAGCCCCATGGGGGGTGGGGGGGATCAGCCG.

Turning to this clone: The read halts 3 residues ahead of the CDR3 end, with the missing end drawn from the germline J gene. This rearrangement joins TRBV19 to TRBJ1-2, with TRBD1 as a possible D gene (6 bases). The CDR3 covers 14 residues. Germline CDR1 reads LNHDA; CDR2 reads SQIVND (reference sequence). CDR3 in amino acids: CASSTRRDINDYTF. The CDR3 bases that were read are TGTGCCAGTAGTACCCGTAGGGACATTAACGAC.

As concerns this clone: The read comes to an end 3 residues before the CDR3 does, leaving the germline J gene to fill in the end. This chain links TRBV11-1 with TRBJ2-2; no clear D. The V end lost 2 bases, the J end lost 3 bases, and 10 bases lay between the germline ends. This CDR3 comprises 15 residues. CDR1 is SGHAT and CDR2 is FQDESV in the germline V gene (reference sequence). CDR3 region: CASSLRFLDTGELFF. The CDR3 DNA, read in part, is TGTGCCAGCAGCTTAAGGTTCTTGGACACCGGGGAG.

About this clone itself: The read stops 3 residues short of the end of the CDR3; the missing end is completed from the germline J gene. The chain carries TRBV5-4 and TRBJ2-5; D gene ambiguous. The germline V and J ends were trimmed by 2 bases and 2 bases, with 7 bases remaining between them. The CDR3 sequence is 13 residues long. Germline assignment: CDR1 SGHNT and CDR2 YYREEE (reference sequence). The CDR3 DNA, read in part, is TGTGCCAGCAGCTTAAACAGTCAAGAGACC. It encodes CASSLNSQET. The full-length CDR3 reads as CASSLNSQETQYF.

As for this clone: The read ends 3 residues early relative to the CDR3; the germline J gene fills the gap. The chain couples TRBV7-2 to TRBJ1-1; no reliable D call. The germline V gene encodes CDR1 SGHTA and CDR2 FQGNSA. The length of the CDR3 is 12 residues. The covered CDR3 bases are TGTGCCAGCAGCTTAATAGGGCTCGAG. Encoded protein: CASSLIGLE. The CDR3 reads in full as CASSLIGLEAFF.

The sequenced CDR3 bases are TGTGCCAGCAGTGACAGGTTGAATAATTCACCC. It specifies CASSDRLNNSP. From start to end, the CDR3 is CASSDRLNNSPLHF. This sequence joins TRBV2 and TRBJ1-6; D remains ambiguous. The CDR3 end lies 3 residues beyond the end of the read and is filled in from the germline J gene. Germline CDR1 reads SNHLY; CDR2 reads FYNNEI. V was trimmed by 3 bases and J by 5 bases, leaving 8 bases between them. CDR3 length: 14 amino acids.

Concerning this clone: The DNA ends 3 residues before the CDR3 does, and the rest of the CDR3 is filled in from the germline J gene. The chain has TRBV7-2 and TRBJ2-7; 7 positions agree with TRBD1. Per germline, CDR1 SGHTA and CDR2 FQGNSA. This CDR3 has 12 amino acids. Trimming cost V 5 bases and J 6 bases; bases outside gene matches: 4. CDR3 protein: CASSTRTGEQYF. The sequenced CDR3 bases are TGTGCCAGCAGCACCCGGACAGGCGAG. The full variable domain, its missing parts supplied by reference TRBV7-2 and TRBJ2-7, is GAGVSQSPSNKVTEKGKDVELRCDPISGHTALYWYRQSLGQGLEFLIYFQGNSAPDKSGLPSDRFSAERTGGSVSTLTIQRTQQEDSAVYLCASSTRTGEQYFGPGTRLTVT.

As concerns this clone: The CDR3 end falls 3 residues outside the read, so it is completed with the germline J gene. The rearrangement joins TRBV6-2 or TRBV6-3 to TRBJ2-7, with D tentatively TRBD1 (6 bases). From germline, CDR1 is MNHEY and CDR2 SVGEGT. V shed 7 bases and J shed 2 bases, with 9 bases lying between them. This CDR3 region has 12 residues. CDR3 bases read: TGTGCCAGCAATACAGGGCCCTACGAG. The encoded protein is CASNTGPYE. The full CDR3 protein reads CASNTGPYEQYF.

Partial CDR3 DNA: TGTGCCAGTAGTGGTCAAGGGGCCGCTGAA. Its protein product is CASSGQGAAE. The entire CDR3 sequence reads CASSGQGAAEAFF. The J gene is TRBJ1-1, the V gene TRBV19; D might be TRBD1 (5 bases). The observed sequence ends 3 residues before the CDR3 terminus, with the missing tail filled in from the germline J gene. V was clipped by 5 bases and J by 6 bases, with 13 bases between them. Germline V CDR1 and CDR2: LNHDA, SQIVND (reference sequence). This CDR3 comprises 13 residues.

This CDR3 reads CASSERGSHNEQFF. Partial CDR3 DNA: TGTGCCAGCAGCGAAAGGGGATCACACAATGAG. The V and J genes are TRBV2 and TRBJ2-1; D is perhaps TRBD1 (5 bases). The read is 3 residues too short to cover the CDR3 end, so that end is filled in from the germline J gene. Deletions cut 6 bases from V and 5 bases from J, with 14 bases between. The CDR3 is 14 amino acids. Germline V gene data show CDR1 as SNHLY and CDR2 as FYNNEI.

Note on this clone: The read halts 3 residues ahead of the CDR3 end, with the missing end drawn from the germline J gene. This sequence joins TRBV7-2 and TRBJ1-6; 11 nucleotides line up with TRBD1. The germline V gene has CDR1 SGHTA and CDR2 FQGNSA. There are 15 residues in the CDR3. The junction had 5 bases not matched to a gene; V was cut back by 3 bases and J by 10 bases. Incomplete CDR3 DNA: TGTGCCAGCAGCTTTCGGACAGGGGGCGTATCACCC. It translates to CASSFRTGGVSP. The full CDR3 protein is CASSFRTGGVSPLHF.

Details on this clone: The read ends 3 residues early relative to the CDR3; the germline J gene fills the gap. This chain connects TRBV29-1 to TRBJ1-5; 8 bases map to TRBD1. The V gene end was trimmed by 4 bases and the J gene end by 1 base; junction bases not matched to a gene: 0. The CDR3 has 13 residues. Germline CDR1 is SQVTM and CDR2 is ANQGSEA. The sequenced part of the CDR3 DNA is TGCAGCGTTGGACAGGGGAGCAATCAGCCC. This gives the protein CSVGQGSNQP. The complete CDR3 protein is CSVGQGSNQPQHF.

Note on this clone: With the read ending 3 residues before the CDR3 end, the germline J gene is used to fill in that end. V usage is TRBV10-2 and J usage is TRBJ2-7; D is ambiguous. The V gene's germline CDR1 is WSHSY and CDR2 SAAADI. Trimming left V 2 bases short and J 3 bases short, with 5 bases between. The CDR3 runs 12 residues. CDR3 DNA (partial): TGCGCCAGCAGTGAGAGCGTCTACGAG. Amino acids: CASSESVYE. The whole CDR3 sequence reads CASSESVYEQYF.

A word on this clone: The sequenced fragment ends 3 residues before the CDR3 boundary, so the rest is inferred from the germline J gene. The V call is TRBV19, the J call TRBJ1-1, with 7 bases lining up with TRBD1. The V gene's germline CDR1 is LNHDA and CDR2 SQIVND (reference sequence). V gave up 4 bases and J gave up 5 bases; unmatched junction bases: 10. The CDR3 covers 15 residues. The sequenced part of the CDR3 DNA is TGTGCCAGTAGTACCCACAGGGGTTCCTCGACTGAA. Protein: CASSTHRGSSTE. The whole CDR3 reads CASSTHRGSSTEAFF.

Details on this clone: Coverage ceases 3 residues before the CDR3 finishes, and the germline J gene fills in the end. V and J are TRBV20-1 and TRBJ2-4; D gene uncertain. CDR1 is DFQATT, CDR2 SNEGSKA, per germline (reference sequence). This CDR3 is 15 amino acids long. With 6 bases removed from V and 0 bases from J, the gap between germline ends came to 15 bases. CDR3 residues: CSAKDTYLAKNIQYF. The sequenced part of the CDR3 DNA is TGCAGTGCCAAAGACACCTACTTAGCCAAAAACATT.

Regarding this clone: The sample holds other DNA sequences that translate to the same CDR3. The sequenced CDR3 bases are TGTGCCAGCAGTGTACAGGAGTATAATTCACCC. Translation gives CASSVQEYNSP. The whole CDR3 sequence reads CASSVQEYNSPLHF. The J gene is TRBJ1-6, the V gene TRBV6-1, with a weak D call TRBD1 (5 bases). The read terminates 3 residues before the CDR3 end, so the remaining end is supplied by the germline J gene. Trimming stripped 4 bases from V and 4 bases from J, with 8 bases between. The length of the CDR3 is 14 residues. CDR1 MNHNS and CDR2 SASEGT come from the germline V gene.